Below, 15 T cell receptor beta chains from the same sample are listed, as sequenced in a study of response to subunit inactivated influenza vaccine. TCRdb processed the RT-PCR reads anew with MiXCR; each CDR3 protein has one entry. The profile shows 650,000 to 800,000 distinct CDR3 sequences, roughly 18% of them singletons. This sample comprised PBMCs from blood, obtained around 5 days after vaccination. The receptors were sampled from a man aged 45-65 years who received an inactivated influenza vaccine.

This clonotype occurred many times. This rearrangement joins TRBV6-5 to TRBJ1-2; weak D call: TRBD1 (6 bases). Per germline, CDR1 MNHEY and CDR2 SVGAGI. Trimming cost V 0 bases and J 7 bases, with 15 bases left between them. This CDR3 is built from 15 residues. The CDR3 spells CASSYSGTGPFGYTF. The DNA of the CDR3 is TGTGCCAGCAGTTACTCGGGAACAGGGCCCTTTGGCTACACCTTC.

The chain couples TRBV20-1 to TRBJ2-1, with D perhaps matching TRBD2 (7 bases). V was trimmed by 0 bases and J by 5 bases, leaving 17 bases between them. Germline CDR1 reads DFQATT; CDR2 reads SNEGSKA (reference sequence). This CDR3 has 16 amino acids. The CDR3 protein is CSARDLGGASNNEQFF. As DNA, the CDR3 is TGCAGTGCTAGAGATCTAGGGGGGGCAAGCAACAATGAGCAGTTCTTC.

The CDR3 DNA sequence: TGTGCCAGCAGTTTATTCAGGGTTGATCAGCCCCAGCATTTT. Protein: CASSLFRVDQPQHF. The V and J genes are TRBV28 and TRBJ1-5; possible D gene TRBD1, 5 bases. Germline assignment: CDR1 MDHEN and CDR2 SYDVKM. CDR3 length: 14 residues. The germline V and J ends were trimmed by 1 base and 5 bases, with 9 bases remaining between them. The full variable domain, its missing parts supplied by reference TRBV28 and TRBJ1-5, is DVKVTQSSRYLVKRTGEKVFLECVQDMDHENMFWYRQDPGLGLRLIYFSYDVKMKEKGDIPEGYSVSREKKERFSLILESASTNQTSMYLCASSLFRVDQPQHFGDGTRLSIL.

The chain couples TRBV5-1 to TRBJ1-5; D is perhaps TRBD1 (6 bases). The length of the CDR3 is 15 residues. The germline CDR1 and CDR2 sequences are SGHRS and YFSETQ. Between the trimmed V and J ends, which lost 4 bases and 7 bases, there was a span of 18 bases. CDR3 in amino acids: CASSPAPGAGQPQHF. The CDR3 DNA reads as TGCGCCAGCAGCCCCGCCCCGGGGGCCGGACAGCCCCAGCATTTT.

CDR3 loop: CASSLGGHNGYTF. CDR3 DNA sequence: TGTGCCAGCAGCTTAGGAGGGCACAATGGCTACACCTTC. The chain recombines TRBV11-2 with TRBJ1-2; unclear D gene. The CDR3 totals 13 residues. From germline, CDR1 is SGHAT and CDR2 FQNNGV. Trimming took off 1 base at V and 6 bases at J, with 9 bases between the two ends.

CDR3 region: CSAQRGVEETQYF. The CDR3 region has the DNA TGCAGTGCCCAGCGGGGGGTGGAGGAGACCCAGTACTTC. The chain combines TRBV20-1 with TRBJ2-5; TRBD2 matches at 9 bases. V gave up 6 bases and J gave up 5 bases; unmatched junction bases: 7. The CDR3 length is 13 residues. The germline CDR1 and CDR2 sequences are DFQATT and SNEGSKA (reference sequence).

A word on this clonotype: This may be a read error, as it is one base from a much larger clone. The chain carries TRBV12-3 or TRBV12-4 and TRBJ1-2; weak D call: TRBD1 (5 bases). The CDR3 is 12 amino acids. V gave up 10 bases and J gave up 4 bases, with 13 bases separating them. The CDR3 DNA sequence: TGTGCCACTCGCAAGGGGAGCTATGGCTACACCTTC. This translates into CATRKGSYGYTF.

V gene TRBV7-2 combines with J gene TRBJ1-2, with D perhaps TRBD1 (6 bases). V shed 7 bases and J shed 1 base, with 16 bases lying between them. The CDR3 has 15 residues. Per germline, CDR1 SGHTA and CDR2 FQGNSA. The CDR3 DNA reads TGTGCCAGCACCCAGGCCGGGGGGCGTAACTATGGCTACACCTTC. As protein: CASTQAGGRNYGYTF. Complete variable domain (other parts from reference TRBV7-2 and TRBJ1-2): GAGVSQSPSNKVTEKGKDVELRCDPISGHTALYWYRQSLGQGLEFLIYFQGNSAPDKSGLPSDRFSAERTGGSVSTLTIQRTQQEDSAVYLCASTQAGGRNYGYTFGSGTRLTVV.

The CDR3 nucleotides are TGTGCCAGCAGCCCTAAATCACTAGCGGACTCCTACAATGAGCAGTTCTTC. Translated: CASSPKSLADSYNEQFF. The chain recombines TRBV7-2 with TRBJ2-1, with 8 bases aligning to TRBD2. Per germline, CDR1 SGHTA and CDR2 FQGNSA. The trim removed 5 bases at V and 0 bases at J, leaving 9 bases unmatched. The CDR3 has 17 residues.

This clonotype came up many times. The chain is built from TRBV4-3 and TRBJ2-7, with 11 bases identical to TRBD1. Losses at the gene ends were 4 bases for V and 1 base for J; bases not matched to a gene: 3. The germline gives CDR1 LGHNA, CDR2 YSLEER. CDR3 length equals 15 residues. CDR3 sequence (DNA): TGCGCCAGCAGCCGGGGGACAGGGGGATCCTACGAGCAGTACTTC. Translation gives CASSRGTGGSYEQYF.

This clonotype turned up a few times. At one of its ends the junction is not consistent with the germline gene, which may arise from a read error. The chain uses TRBV9 and TRBJ2-7, with TRBD2 identical over 11 bases. From germline, CDR1 is SGDLS and CDR2 YYNGEE. This CDR3 is built from 15 residues. CDR3 nucleotides: TGTGCCAGCAGTGTAGGGACTAGCGGTACCTACGAGCAGTACTTC. Protein sequence: CASSVGTSGTYEQYF.

At least ten counts were recorded for this clonotype. J is TRBJ2-1 and V is TRBV7-2; 7 bases match TRBD1. This CDR3 comprises 14 residues. The V gene's germline CDR1 is SGHTA and CDR2 FQGNSA. V gave up 3 bases and J gave up 5 bases; unmatched junction bases: 4. Here the CDR3 reads CASSLTGWDNEQFF. In DNA, the CDR3 is TGTGCCAGCAGCTTGACAGGGTGGGACAATGAGCAGTTCTTC.

The V and J genes are TRBV28 and TRBJ2-7; TRBD1 matches at 7 bases. Per the germline V gene, CDR1 is MDHEN and CDR2 is SYDVKM. The CDR3 totals 13 residues. With 2 bases clipped from V and 9 bases from J, the junction kept 7 bases outside the gene matches. In DNA, the CDR3 is TGTGCCAGCAGTTTAAGACAGGGTCTGCGGCAGTACTTC. Translation: CASSLRQGLRQYF.

The chain is built from TRBV12-3 or TRBV12-4 and TRBJ2-4, with D possibly called TRBD1 or TRBD2 (5 bases each). V lost 5 bases and J lost 7, with 15 bases in between. This CDR3 has 14 residues. This CDR3 reads CASSTTPGTNIQYF. The CDR3 DNA reads as TGTGCCAGCAGTACTACCCCGGGGACGAACATTCAGTACTTC.

The V gene is TRBV5-1, the J gene TRBJ2-1; a possible D gene is TRBD1 (6 bases). Germline V CDR1 and CDR2: SGHRS, YFSETQ. V lost 4 bases and J lost 7, with 18 bases in between. The CDR3 length is 15 residues. CDR3 sequence: CASSVGARRPNEQFF. CDR3 sequence (DNA): TGCGCCAGCAGCGTGGGGGCCCGCAGGCCTAATGAGCAGTTCTTC.